The 2 T cell receptor beta chains below all came from one sample that was sequenced in a study of T cell responses to AZD1222 COVID-19 vaccine. Produced via immunoSEQ multiplex PCR; TCRdb's table is partial and in-frame only. The table has around 180,000 clones, 90% to 95% seen once. Here the sequenced sample was peripheral blood, taken on day 0 of AZD1222 vaccination. The receptors were sampled from an adult in good health.

This rearrangement joins TRBV19 to TRBJ1-4; the match to TRBD1 covers 7 bases. With 6 bases clipped from V and 0 bases from J, the junction kept 7 bases outside the gene matches. The CDR3 is made up of 16 amino acids. The V gene's germline CDR1 is LNHDA and CDR2 SQIVND (reference sequence). CDR3: CASRRDSRSTNEKLFF. In DNA form, the CDR3 reads TGTGCCAGTAGGAGGGACAGCAGATCAACTAATGAAAAACTGTTTTTT. The whole variable domain, remainder taken from reference TRBV19 and TRBJ1-4, is DGGITQSPKYLFRKEGQNVTLSCEQNLNHDAMYWYRQDPGQGLRLIYYSQIVNDFQKGDIAEGYSVSREKKESFPLTVTSAQKNPTAFYLCASRRDSRSTNEKLFFGSGTQLSVL.

The chain is built from TRBV10-3 and TRBJ1-5, with D maybe TRBD1 (5 bases). V lost 10 bases to trimming and J lost 0 bases, with 28 bases between them. Germline V gene data show CDR1 as ENHRY and CDR2 as SYGVKD. This CDR3 is 19 amino acids long. CDR3 protein: CATGPKGIKGLYSNQPQHF. CDR3 nucleotides: TGTGCCACCGGCCCCAAGGGGATCAAGGGTCTCTATAGCAATCAGCCCCAGCATTTT.